This entry describes one TCR beta chain. This CDR3 contains 16 residues. Trimming cost V 0 bases and J 0 bases, with 12 bases left between them. CDR1 is MGHRA, CDR2 YSYEKL, per germline. Amplification yielded TCR beta CDR3 regions, with RNA transcripts as the source. RT-PCR in the first round (using the HTBI primer set) targeted the TCR CDR3. From the multiplex PCR reads, TCRdb called clonotypes with MiXCR, one entry per CDR3 protein. Here the sample spans more than 150,000 distinct CDR3 sequences, 17% being singletons. The data were taken from a study of T cells in Graves' hyperthyroidism and ophthalmopathy.

The receptor was derived from a woman aged 50 to 60 with Graves' hyperthyroidism. This chain connects TRBV4-1 to TRBJ2-7; TRBD1 might be the D (5 bases). Sequencing was performed on blood. CDR3 in DNA: TGCGCCAGCAGCCAAGATTTGATCGACAGCTCCTACGAGCAGTACTTC. This codes for CASSQDLIDSSYEQYF.